This T cell receptor beta chain was recovered during a study of metastatic and nonmetastatic thyroid tumors. TCRdb re-called clones from the PCR reads using MiXCR. The sample lists some 39,000 clones; roughly 15% were seen once. Germline V gives CDR1 SGHNT, CDR2 YYREEE (reference sequence). J lost 0 bases, V lost 0 bases, and 6 bases had no gene match. The CDR3 is 17 amino acids. Treatment of any kind had been given to no patient before thyroid surgery. This clone was recorded many times. The chain carries TRBV5-4 and TRBJ1-3; 7 positions match TRBD1. This receptor was obtained from a female donor with papillary thyroid cancer or a benign thyroid nodule (not recorded which). Some clones in this sample may be carry-over from other donors' samples. Material for sequencing was blood. CDR3 DNA sequence: TGTGCCAGCAGCTTGGGTACTCAGGGGGTCTCTGGAAACACCATATATTTT. Translation gives CASSLGTQGVSGNTIYF.